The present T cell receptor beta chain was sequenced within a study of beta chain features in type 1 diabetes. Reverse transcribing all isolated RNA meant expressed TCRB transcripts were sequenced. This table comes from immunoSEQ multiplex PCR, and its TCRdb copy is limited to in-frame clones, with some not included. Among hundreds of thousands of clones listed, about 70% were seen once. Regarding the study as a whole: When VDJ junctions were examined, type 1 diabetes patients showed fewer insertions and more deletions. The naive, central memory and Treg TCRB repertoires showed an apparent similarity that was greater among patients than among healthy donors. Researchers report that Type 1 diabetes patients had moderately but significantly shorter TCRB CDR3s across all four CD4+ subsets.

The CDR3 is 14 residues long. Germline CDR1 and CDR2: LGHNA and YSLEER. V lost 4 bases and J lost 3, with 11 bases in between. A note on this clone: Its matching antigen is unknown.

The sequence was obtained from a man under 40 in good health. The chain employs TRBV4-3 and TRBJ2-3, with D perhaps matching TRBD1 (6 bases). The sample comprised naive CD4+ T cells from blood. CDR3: CASSPRGPTDTQYF. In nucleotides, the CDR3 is TGCGCCAGCAGCCCCAGGGGTCCGACAGATACGCAGTATTTT.